This TCR beta chain was sequenced in a study of blood T cell repertoires in COVID-19. As processed by the authors: Quantification of nucleated cells was approximated via reference gene primer amplification. Using immunoSEQ multiplex PCR, the repertoire was profiled, and TCRdb retains in-frame clones only, with some absent. V and J calls plus clone size are reproduced from that table; the DNA served to infer D and trimming. The sample consists of fewer than 200,000 clones, under 85% of them appearing once. Germline loops: CDR1 ENHRY, CDR2 SYGVKD. Trimming left V 5 bases short and J 4 bases short, with 12 bases between. This CDR3 contains 13 residues.

The TCR comes from a woman in her seventies with COVID-19, enrolled during active disease. The rearrangement joins TRBV10-3 to TRBJ2-7, with D perhaps matching TRBD1 (6 bases). The sequencing input was peripheral blood. The chain's CDR3 is CAISLGQFYEQYF. The CDR3 bases are TGTGCCATCAGTTTAGGACAGTTTTACGAGCAGTACTTC.